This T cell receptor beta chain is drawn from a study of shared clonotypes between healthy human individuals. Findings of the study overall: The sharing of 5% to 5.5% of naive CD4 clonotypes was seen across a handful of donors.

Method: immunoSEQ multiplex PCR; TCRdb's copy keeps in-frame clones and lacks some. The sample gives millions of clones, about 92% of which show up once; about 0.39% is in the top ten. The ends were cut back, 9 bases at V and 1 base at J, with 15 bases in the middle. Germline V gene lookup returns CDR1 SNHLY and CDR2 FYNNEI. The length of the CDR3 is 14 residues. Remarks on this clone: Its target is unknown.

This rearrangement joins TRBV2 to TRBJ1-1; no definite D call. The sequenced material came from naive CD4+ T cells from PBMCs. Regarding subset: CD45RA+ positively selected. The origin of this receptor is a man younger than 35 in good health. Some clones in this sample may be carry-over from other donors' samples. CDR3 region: CASAARVGNTEAFF. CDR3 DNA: TGTGCCAGTGCAGCGCGGGTGGGGAACACTGAAGCTTTCTTT.